Following are 8 T cell receptor beta chains from one sample sequenced in a study of cytomegalovirus exposure and HLA in healthy donors (dated 2017 in TCRdb). Library method: the immunoSEQ multiplex PCR assay. For the multiplex PCR, a mixture combining 60 forward primers for TCR Vbeta segments and 13 reverse primers for TCR Jbeta segments was used. The source is immuneACCESS, and TCRdb retained only in-frame sequences with V and J called. Part of the clones is not carried over; for the studies checked, unresolved V genes explain less than half of this, and the remainder is unexplained. The table for this sample lists roughly 150,000 clones; around 66% of them were counted only once. The top ten constitute less than 3.5% of the sample. Sequenced input: PBMCs. The receptor set was obtained from a woman between 25 and 40 years old in good health and CMV-seropositive.

The CDR3 DNA is TGTGCCATGGCCGGTGCTGCGCGGCAGCCCCAGCATTTT. Translating it yields CAMAGAARQPQHF. This sequence joins TRBV6-5 and TRBJ1-5; no definite D call. V was cut by 10 bases and J by 7 bases, with 17 bases left in between. The germline V gene encodes CDR1 MNHEY and CDR2 SVGAGI. The CDR3 length is 13 residues.

V gene TRBV5-1 combines with J gene TRBJ2-2; TRBD1 matches at 7 bases. The J segment lost 3 bases and the V segment lost 4 bases, leaving 6 bases of the junction unmatched. The CDR3 extends over 15 amino acids. The germline V gene has CDR1 SGHRS and CDR2 YFSETQ. The CDR3 DNA reads as TGCGCCAGCAGCCACGGGACAGAATACACCGGGGAGCTGTTTTTT. It is translated as CASSHGTEYTGELFF.

The chain combines TRBV11-3 with TRBJ2-7; D call uncertain. The CDR3 is 12 residues long. V was trimmed by 2 bases and J by 4 bases, leaving 6 bases between them. CDR1 is SGHNT, CDR2 YENEEA, per germline. CDR3 sequence (DNA): TGTGCCAGCAGCTTAAATTCATACGAGCAGTACTTC. This codes for CASSLNSYEQYF.

The rearrangement links TRBV13 to TRBJ2-3; 8 bases line up with TRBD2. V was clipped by 0 bases and J by 4 bases; unmatched bases: 3. The CDR3 spans 15 residues. The V gene's germline CDR1 is PRHDT and CDR2 FYEKMQ (reference sequence). CDR3 in amino acids: CASSLGLAEADTQYF. CDR3 DNA: TGTGCCAGCAGCTTAGGACTAGCGGAAGCAGATACGCAGTATTTT.

The rearrangement links TRBV13 to TRBJ2-3; 7 nucleotides agree with TRBD2. The CDR3 loop spans 15 amino acids. V was clipped by 8 bases and J by 5 bases; unmatched bases: 13. Per the germline V gene, CDR1 is PRHDT and CDR2 is FYEKMQ (reference sequence). The CDR3 nucleotides are TGTGCCAGCGCCTGGCGGGGGAGGAGGGGAGATACGCAGTATTTT. Protein sequence: CASAWRGRRGDTQYF.

CDR3 nucleotide sequence: TGCAGCGTTGGAGGGTTTGGCGGATCCGGTGAGCAGTTCTTC. Translation gives CSVGGFGGSGEQFF. The chain has TRBV29-1 and TRBJ2-1; TRBD2 might be the D (5 bases). Germline V gene sequence: CDR1 SQVTM, CDR2 ANQGSEA. There are 14 residues in the CDR3. V shed 4 bases and J shed 9 bases, with 19 bases lying between them.

This clone turned up a few times. The J gene is TRBJ1-2, the V gene TRBV18; D uncertain. The ends were cut back, 4 bases at V and 8 bases at J, with 17 bases in the middle. The CDR3 runs to 14 residues. Germline lookup yields CDR1 KGHSH and CDR2 LQKENI. The CDR3 spells CASSLEFPAGGYTF. In nucleotides, the CDR3 is TGTGCCAGCTCACTAGAATTTCCCGCGGGCGGCTACACCTTC.

V usage is TRBV6-1 and J usage is TRBJ1-5, with D unresolved. In germline, CDR1 is MNHNS, CDR2 SASEGT. This CDR3 region has 12 residues. Trimming stripped 10 bases from V and 2 bases from J, with 9 bases between. CDR3 loop: CATTRGNQPQHF. The CDR3 DNA is TGTGCCACTACGCGGGGCAATCAGCCCCAGCATTTT.